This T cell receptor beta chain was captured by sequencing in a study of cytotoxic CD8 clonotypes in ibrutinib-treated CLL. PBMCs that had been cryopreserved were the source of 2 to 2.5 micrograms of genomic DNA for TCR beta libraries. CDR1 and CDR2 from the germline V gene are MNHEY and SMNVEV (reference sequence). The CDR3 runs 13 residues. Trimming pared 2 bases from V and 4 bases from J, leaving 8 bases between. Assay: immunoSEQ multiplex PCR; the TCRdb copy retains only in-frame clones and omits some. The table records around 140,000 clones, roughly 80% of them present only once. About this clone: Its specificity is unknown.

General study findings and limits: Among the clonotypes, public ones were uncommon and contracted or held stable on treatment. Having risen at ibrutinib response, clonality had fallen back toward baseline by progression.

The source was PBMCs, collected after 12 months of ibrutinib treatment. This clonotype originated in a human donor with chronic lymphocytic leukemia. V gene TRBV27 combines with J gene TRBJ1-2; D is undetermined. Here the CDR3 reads CASSLRLAYGYTF. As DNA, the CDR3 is TGTGCCAGCAGTTTAAGACTGGCCTATGGCTACACCTTC.